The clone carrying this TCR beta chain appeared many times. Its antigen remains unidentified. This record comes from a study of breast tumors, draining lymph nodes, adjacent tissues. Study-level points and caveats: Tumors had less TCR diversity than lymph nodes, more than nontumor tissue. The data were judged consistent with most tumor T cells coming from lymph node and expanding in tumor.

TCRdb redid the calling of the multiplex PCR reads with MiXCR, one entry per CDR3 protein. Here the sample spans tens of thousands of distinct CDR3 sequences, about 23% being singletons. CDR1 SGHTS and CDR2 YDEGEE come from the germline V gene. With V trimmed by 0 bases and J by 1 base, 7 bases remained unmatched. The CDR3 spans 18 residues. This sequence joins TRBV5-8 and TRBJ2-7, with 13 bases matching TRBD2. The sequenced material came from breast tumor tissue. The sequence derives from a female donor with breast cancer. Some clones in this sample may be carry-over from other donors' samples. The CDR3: CASSLAGLAGAVSYEQYF. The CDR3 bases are TGTGCCAGCAGCTTGGCCGGACTAGCGGGAGCAGTATCCTACGAGCAGTACTTC.